The rows below give T cell receptor beta chains drawn from one sample of a study of blood T cell repertoires in COVID-19. Sequencing was performed with immunoSEQ multiplex PCR; in TCRdb, only in-frame clones are kept and a portion is missing. The sample lists 350,000 to 400,000 clones; 86% were seen once. The source material was peripheral blood. The receptors stem from a woman aged 60 to 75 with COVID-19, enrolled during active disease. Both conserved end residues are part of each CDR3. The D gene is left open where the match is weak. Size values are once, few and many counts, or a class for expanded clones, and some rows have none.

size	D	V	J	CDR3	DNA
few	TRBD1	TRBV15	TRBJ1-1	CATSRSRGTEAFF	TGTGCCACCAGCAGGAGCAGGGGGACTGAAGCTTTCTTT
-	-	TRBV23-1	TRBJ2-2	CASSQLTSTGELFF	TGCGCCAGCAGTCAGCTAACGTCCACCGGGGAGCTGTTTTTT
-	TRBD1	TRBV11-3	TRBJ2-5	CASRTRTGQETQYF	TGTGCCAGCAGGACCCGGACAGGACAAGAGACCCAGTACTTC
once	-	TRBV7-9	TRBJ1-5	CAIFTDQPQHF	TGTGCCATCTTTACTGATCAGCCCCAGCATTTT
-	-	TRBV7-2	TRBJ2-7	CASSTFGRGGLSEQYF	TGTGCCAGCAGCACCTTCGGTAGGGGGGGATTGAGCGAGCAGTACTTC
-	-	TRBV11-2	TRBJ2-5	CASSLDRFQETQYF	TGTGCCAGCAGCTTAGACAGGTTTCAAGAGACCCAGTACTTC
-	TRBD2	TRBV7-2	TRBJ2-1	CASSLITGGLYEQFF	TGTGCCAGCAGCTTAATCACGGGGGGGCTTTATGAGCAGTTCTTC
-	-	TRBV9	TRBJ1-1	CASSVDGQNTEAFF	TGTGCCAGCAGCGTAGATGGACAGAACACTGAAGCTTTCTTT
-	-	TRBV12-3/TRBV12-4	TRBJ1-2	CASRAVPYGYTF	TGTGCCAGCAGAGCCGTACCCTATGGCTACACCTTC
-	-	TRBV12-3/TRBV12-4	TRBJ2-5	CASRRQWGETQYF	TGTGCCAGCAGAAGACAGTGGGGAGAGACCCAGTACTTC
-	-	TRBV12-3/TRBV12-4	TRBJ2-1	CASSLEHYNEQFF	TGTGCCAGCAGTTTGGAGCACTACAATGAGCAGTTCTTC
-	-	TRBV5-8	TRBJ2-3	CASSPGQDGGDTQYF	TGTGCCAGCAGCCCCGGACAGGACGGGGGAGATACGCAGTATTTT
-	-	TRBV9	TRBJ2-5	CASSYAGGGETQYF	TGTGCCAGCAGCTATGCAGGGGGAGGAGAGACCCAGTACTTC
-	-	TRBV5-4	TRBJ1-4	CASSVAGDSTNEKLFF	TGTGCCAGCAGCGTTGCGGGGGACTCAACTAATGAAAAACTGTTTTTT
-	TRBD1	TRBV9	TRBJ1-4	CASSAGQDPKLFF	TGTGCCAGCTCAGCCGGACAGGACCCGAAACTGTTTTTT
-	TRBD1	TRBV29-1	TRBJ2-5	CSVVGTEETQYF	TGCAGCGTTGTCGGGACAGAAGAGACCCAGTACTTC
-	TRBD1	TRBV11-1	TRBJ2-7	CASSFQGTGPYEQYF	TGTGCCAGCAGCTTTCAAGGGACAGGTCCCTACGAGCAGTACTTC
-	-	TRBV6-5	TRBJ2-7	CASSRTLSYEQYF	TGTGCCAGCAGTCGGACTCTTTCCTACGAGCAGTACTTC
-	TRBD1	TRBV5-6	TRBJ1-2	CASRPGQNYGYTF	TGTGCCAGCAGACCGGGACAGAACTATGGCTACACCTTC
-	TRBD1	TRBV15	TRBJ1-2	CATSRGTGINYGYTF	TGTGCCACCAGCAGAGGGACAGGGATTAACTATGGCTACACCTTC
-	-	TRBV6-1	TRBJ2-7	CASSVSPGTDSLGDEQYF	TGTGCCAGCAGTGTTTCCCCCGGAACAGACAGTCTAGGCGACGAGCAGTACTTC
-	TRBD2	TRBV7-2	TRBJ2-1	CASSSPGGRGGFNEQFF	TGTGCCAGCAGCTCCCCCGGGGGGCGGGGGGGCTTCAATGAGCAGTTCTTC
once	TRBD1	TRBV5-1	TRBJ2-5	CASSSGTDLEETQYF	TGCGCCAGCAGCTCGGGGACAGACCTAGAGGAGACCCAGTACTTC
-	-	TRBV10-3	TRBJ1-5	CATTRQGPSGNQPQHF	TGTGCCACCACGCGGCAGGGCCCTTCGGGCAATCAGCCCCAGCATTTT
-	-	TRBV7-9	TRBJ1-2	CASSLERVGYTF	TGTGCCAGCAGCTTAGAGAGAGTTGGCTACACCTTC
-	-	TRBV21-1	TRBJ1-1	CASSKQPDRGLTMNTEAFF	TGTGCCAGCAGCAAACAGCCCGACAGGGGGCTAACGATGAACACTGAAGCTTTCTTT
-	-	TRBV6-1	TRBJ1-5	CASSETGPPTQPQHF	TGTGCCAGCAGTGAAACGGGTCCCCCAACTCAGCCCCAGCATTTT
-	-	TRBV30	TRBJ1-5	CAWSPGQYNQPQHF	TGTGCCTGGAGTCCTGGACAGTACAATCAGCCCCAGCATTTT
few	-	TRBV7-8	TRBJ2-3	CASSQRTGSTDTQYF	TGTGCCAGCAGCCAACGAACAGGGAGCACAGATACGCAGTATTTT
-	TRBD1	TRBV5-4	TRBJ1-1	CASSSDRGQGSTEAFF	TGTGCCAGCAGCTCCGACAGGGGGCAAGGCTCCACTGAAGCTTTCTTT
few	TRBD1	TRBV5-6	TRBJ2-7	CASSLAGGTGPSYEQYF	TGTGCCAGCAGCTTGGCAGGTGGGACAGGGCCCTCCTACGAGCAGTACTTC
-	-	TRBV9	TRBJ2-7	CASSVGGSSYEQYF	TGTGCCAGCAGCGTAGGCGGTAGCTCCTACGAGCAGTACTTC
-	-	TRBV2	TRBJ2-7	CASSEGQRLSYEQYF	TGTGCCAGCAGTGAAGGGCAGCGGTTGTCCTACGAGCAGTACTTC
-	TRBD1	TRBV30	TRBJ1-2	CAWNPETGDYGYTF	TGTGCCTGGAACCCTGAAACAGGGGACTATGGCTACACCTTC
-	-	TRBV24-1	TRBJ2-2	CATSESGTRPGELFF	TGTGCCACCAGTGAGTCCGGGACACGGCCCGGGGAGCTGTTTTTT
-	-	TRBV3-1/TRBV3-2	TRBJ2-1	CASSQDHGFREQFF	TGTGCCAGCAGCCAAGATCATGGTTTCAGGGAGCAGTTCTTC
-	-	TRBV5-1	TRBJ2-1	CASRYAPTGEQFF	TGCGCCAGCAGGTATGCCCCAACCGGTGAGCAGTTCTTC
-	TRBD2	TRBV2	TRBJ2-6	CASRTSGGPTGANVLTF	TGTGCCAGCAGGACTAGCGGGGGGCCGACTGGGGCCAACGTCCTGACTTTC
-	TRBD2	TRBV7-3	TRBJ2-2	CASSVTSGTGELFF	TGTGCCAGCAGCGTAACTAGCGGCACCGGGGAGCTGTTTTTT
-	TRBD2	TRBV5-1	TRBJ2-1	CASSFSGGAGIKQFF	TGCGCCAGCAGCTTTAGCGGGGGGGCCGGGATTAAGCAGTTCTTC
once	TRBD1	TRBV5-1	TRBJ1-2	CASSSATGVAGYTF	TGCGCCAGCAGCTCGGCCACAGGGGTTGCTGGCTACACCTTC
-	-	TRBV2	TRBJ2-6	CASSELGGFSGANVLTF	TGTGCCAGCAGTGAACTGGGGGGTTTCTCTGGGGCCAACGTCCTGACTTTC
-	TRBD1	TRBV27	TRBJ2-1	CASSLSQGANYNEQFF	TGTGCCAGCAGTTTATCCCAGGGGGCGAATTACAATGAGCAGTTCTTC
few	-	TRBV2	TRBJ2-7	CASSVTAEQYF	TGTGCCAGCAGTGTCACTGCCGAGCAGTACTTC
-	TRBD1	TRBV3-1/TRBV3-2	TRBJ1-1	CASSPWDSQLEAFF	TGTGCCAGCAGCCCCTGGGACAGCCAACTTGAAGCTTTCTTT
once	TRBD2	TRBV27	TRBJ2-1	CASSGGAYNEQFF	TGTGCCAGTAGCGGGGGGGCCTACAATGAGCAGTTCTTC
few	TRBD1	TRBV5-1	TRBJ1-2	CASSLAGDRGYHTF	TGCGCCAGCAGCTTGGCCGGGGACAGGGGGTATCACACCTTC
-	-	TRBV18	TRBJ2-1	CASSPGQNNEQFF	TGTGCCAGCTCACCCGGACAAAACAATGAGCAGTTCTTC
-	-	TRBV11-2	TRBJ1-6	CASTVSNSPLHF	TGTGCCAGCACCGTATCGAATTCACCCCTCCACTTT
few	TRBD2	TRBV5-1	TRBJ2-5	CASSLGPGEGETQYF	TGCGCCAGCAGCTTGGGACCCGGGGAGGGAGAGACCCAGTACTTC
-	TRBD1	TRBV12-3/TRBV12-4	TRBJ1-4	CASNRGRDEKLFF	TGTGCCAGCAACAGGGGGCGCGATGAAAAACTGTTTTTT
-	-	TRBV30	TRBJ1-3	CAWSVGAAGNTIYF	TGTGCCTGGAGTGTAGGGGCGGCTGGAAACACCATATATTTT
-	-	TRBV10-3	TRBJ1-2	CAISESTRHGYTF	TGTGCCATCAGTGAGTCGACTAGACATGGCTACACCTTC
-	-	TRBV7-2	TRBJ2-1	CASSLNTNLYNEQFF	TGTGCCAGCAGCTTAAATACAAACCTCTACAATGAGCAGTTCTTC
-	TRBD1	TRBV30	TRBJ1-4	CAWSAGQGALMSEKLFF	TGTGCCTGGAGTGCGGGACAGGGGGCTTTAATGAGTGAAAAACTGTTTTTT